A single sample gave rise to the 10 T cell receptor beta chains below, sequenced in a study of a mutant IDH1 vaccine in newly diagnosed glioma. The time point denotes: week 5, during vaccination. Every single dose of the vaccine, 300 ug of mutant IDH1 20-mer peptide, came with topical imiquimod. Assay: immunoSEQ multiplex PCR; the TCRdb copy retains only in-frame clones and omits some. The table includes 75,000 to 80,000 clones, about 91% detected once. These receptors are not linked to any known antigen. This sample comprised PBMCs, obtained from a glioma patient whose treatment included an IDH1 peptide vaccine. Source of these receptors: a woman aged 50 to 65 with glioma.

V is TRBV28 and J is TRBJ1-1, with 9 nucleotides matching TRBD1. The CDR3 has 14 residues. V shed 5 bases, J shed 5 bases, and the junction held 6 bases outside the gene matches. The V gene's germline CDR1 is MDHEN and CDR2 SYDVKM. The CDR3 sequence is CASSGYRGRTEAFF. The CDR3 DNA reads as TGTGCCAGCAGTGGATACAGGGGGCGGACTGAAGCTTTCTTT.

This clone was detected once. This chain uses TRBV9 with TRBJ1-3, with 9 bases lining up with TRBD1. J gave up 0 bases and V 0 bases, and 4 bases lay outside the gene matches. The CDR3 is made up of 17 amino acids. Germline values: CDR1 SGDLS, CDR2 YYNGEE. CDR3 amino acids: CASSVAGTGRSGNTIYF. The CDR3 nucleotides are TGTGCCAGCAGCGTAGCAGGGACAGGGCGCTCTGGAAACACCATATATTTT.

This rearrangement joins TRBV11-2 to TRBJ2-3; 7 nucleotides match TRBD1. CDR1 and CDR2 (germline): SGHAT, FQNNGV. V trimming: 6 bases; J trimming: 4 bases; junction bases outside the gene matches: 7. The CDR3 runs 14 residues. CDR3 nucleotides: TGTGCCAGCAGATTTACAGGGGCCCCAGATACGCAGTATTTT. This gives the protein CASRFTGAPDTQYF.

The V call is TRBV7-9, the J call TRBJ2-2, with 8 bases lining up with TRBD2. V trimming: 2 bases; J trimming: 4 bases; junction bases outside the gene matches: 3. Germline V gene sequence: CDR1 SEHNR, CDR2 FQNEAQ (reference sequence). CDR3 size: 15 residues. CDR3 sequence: CASSLSGGITGELFF. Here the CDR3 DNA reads TGTGCCAGCAGCTTATCGGGAGGGATCACCGGGGAGCTGTTTTTT.

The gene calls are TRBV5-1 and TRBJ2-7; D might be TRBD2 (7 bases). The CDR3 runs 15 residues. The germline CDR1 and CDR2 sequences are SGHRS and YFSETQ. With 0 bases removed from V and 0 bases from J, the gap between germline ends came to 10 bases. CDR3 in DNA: TGCGCCAGCAGCTTGGAGGGGGGGATCTCCTACGAGCAGTACTTC. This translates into CASSLEGGISYEQYF.

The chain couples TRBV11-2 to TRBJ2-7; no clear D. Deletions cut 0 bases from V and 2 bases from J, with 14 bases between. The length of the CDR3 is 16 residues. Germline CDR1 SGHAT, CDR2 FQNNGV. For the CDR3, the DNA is TGTGCCAGCAGCTTAGAGATCGCCCTACTTGCCTACGAGCAGTACTTC. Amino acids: CASSLEIALLAYEQYF.

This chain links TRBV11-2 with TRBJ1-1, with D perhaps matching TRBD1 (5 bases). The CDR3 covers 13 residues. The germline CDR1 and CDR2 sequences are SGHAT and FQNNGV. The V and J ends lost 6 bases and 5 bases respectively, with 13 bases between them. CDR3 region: CASSPQGRTEAFF. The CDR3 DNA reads TGTGCCAGCAGTCCCCAGGGTAGGACTGAAGCTTTCTTT. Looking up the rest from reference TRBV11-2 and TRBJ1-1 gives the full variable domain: EAGVAQSPRYKIIEKRQSVAFWCNPISGHATLYWYQQILGQGPKLLIQFQNNGVVDDSQLPKDRFSAERLKGVDSTLKIQPAKLEDSAVYLCASSPQGRTEAFFGQGTRLTVV.

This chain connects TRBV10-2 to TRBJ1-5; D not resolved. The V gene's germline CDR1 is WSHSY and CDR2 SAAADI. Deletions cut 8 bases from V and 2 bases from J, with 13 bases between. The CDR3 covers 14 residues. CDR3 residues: CASSYSGGNQPQHF. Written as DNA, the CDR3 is TGCGCCAGCTCGTATTCTGGGGGCAATCAGCCCCAGCATTTT.

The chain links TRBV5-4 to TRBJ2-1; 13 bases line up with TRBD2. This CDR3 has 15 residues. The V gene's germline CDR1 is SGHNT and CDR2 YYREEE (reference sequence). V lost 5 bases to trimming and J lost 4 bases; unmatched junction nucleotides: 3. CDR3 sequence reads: CASRSLAGGYNEQFF. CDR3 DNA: TGTGCCAGCAGGTCACTAGCGGGAGGGTACAATGAGCAGTTCTTC.

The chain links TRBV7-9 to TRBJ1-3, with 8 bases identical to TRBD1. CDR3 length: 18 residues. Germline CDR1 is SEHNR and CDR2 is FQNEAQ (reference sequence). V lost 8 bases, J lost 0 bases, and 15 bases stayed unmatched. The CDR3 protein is CASPPGQEPRFSGNTIYF. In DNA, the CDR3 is TGTGCCAGCCCACCGGGACAGGAGCCTAGGTTCTCTGGAAACACCATATATTTT.